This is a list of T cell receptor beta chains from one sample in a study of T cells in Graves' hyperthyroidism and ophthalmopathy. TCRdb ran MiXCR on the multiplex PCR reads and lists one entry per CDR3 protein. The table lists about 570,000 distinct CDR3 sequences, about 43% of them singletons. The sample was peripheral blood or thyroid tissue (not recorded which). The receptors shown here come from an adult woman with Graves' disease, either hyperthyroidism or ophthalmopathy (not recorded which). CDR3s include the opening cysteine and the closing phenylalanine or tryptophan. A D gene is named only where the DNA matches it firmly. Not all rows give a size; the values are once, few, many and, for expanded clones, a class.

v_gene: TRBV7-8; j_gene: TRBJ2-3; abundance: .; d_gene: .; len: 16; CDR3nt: TGTGCCACCCTAGCCCTACCGGTCACTCTCACAGATACGCAGTATTTT; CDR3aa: CATLALPVTLTDTQYF
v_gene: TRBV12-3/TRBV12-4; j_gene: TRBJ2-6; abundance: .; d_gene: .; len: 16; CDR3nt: TGTGCCAGCAGCGAGTCTTACTTCTCTGGGGCCAACGTCCTGACTTTC; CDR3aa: CASSESYFSGANVLTF
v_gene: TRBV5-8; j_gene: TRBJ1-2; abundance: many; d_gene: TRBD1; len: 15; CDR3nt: TGTGCCAGCAGCGGCCGGGACAGGGGGCGGAGTGGCTACACCTTC; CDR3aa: CASSGRDRGRSGYTF
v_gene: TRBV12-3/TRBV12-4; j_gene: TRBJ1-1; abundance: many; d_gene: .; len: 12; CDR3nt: TGTGCCAGCAGTTTGACCCTCCTCCGAGCTTTCTTT; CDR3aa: CASSLTLLRAFF
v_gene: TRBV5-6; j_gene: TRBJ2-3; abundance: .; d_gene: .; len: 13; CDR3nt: TGTGCCAGCAGCCTTCAGAGGGCCGATACGCAGTATTTT; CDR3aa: CASSLQRADTQYF
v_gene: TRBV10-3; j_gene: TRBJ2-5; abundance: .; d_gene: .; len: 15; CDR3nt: TGTGCCATCAGCGGAGCATCTGGAGCGGAGGAGACCCAGTACTTC; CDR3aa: CAISGASGAEETQYF
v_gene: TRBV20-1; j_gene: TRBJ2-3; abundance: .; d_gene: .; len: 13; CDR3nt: TGCAGTGCTAAGGACCCCGCCCCAGATACGCAGTATTTT; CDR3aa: CSAKDPAPDTQYF
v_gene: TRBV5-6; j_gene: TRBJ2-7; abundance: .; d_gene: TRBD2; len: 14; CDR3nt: TGTGCCAGCAGCAAAGACAGCGGGACCTACGAGCAGTACTTC; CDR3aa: CASSKDSGTYEQYF
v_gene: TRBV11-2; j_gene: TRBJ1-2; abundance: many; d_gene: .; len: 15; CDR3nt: TGTGCCAGCGGACCCGAACCCGACCGCGACTATGGCTACACCTTC; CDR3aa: CASGPEPDRDYGYTF
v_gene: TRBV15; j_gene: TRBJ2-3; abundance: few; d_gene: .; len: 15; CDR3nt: TGTGCCACCAGTTCCGGGCGGCGAGGAGCAGATACGCAGTATTTT; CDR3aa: CATSSGRRGADTQYF
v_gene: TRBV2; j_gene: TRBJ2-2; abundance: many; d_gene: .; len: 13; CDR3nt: TGTGCCACACAAAGGGGACTGGTCGGGGAGCTGTTTTTT; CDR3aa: CATQRGLVGELFF
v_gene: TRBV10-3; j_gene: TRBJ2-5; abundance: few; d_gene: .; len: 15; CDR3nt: TGTGCCATCAGGACGGGAGCCGGGATGATGGAGACCCAGTACTTC; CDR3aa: CAIRTGAGMMETQYF
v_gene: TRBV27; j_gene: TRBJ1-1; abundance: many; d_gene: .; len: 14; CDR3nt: TGTGCCAGCAGTCCTAACACTGGATTCTCGAAAGCTTTCTTT; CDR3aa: CASSPNTGFSKAFF
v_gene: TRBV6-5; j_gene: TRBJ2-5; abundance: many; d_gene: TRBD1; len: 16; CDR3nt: TGTGCCAGCAGTTACGGGAGGACAGGGGGGGGAGAGACCCAGTACTTC; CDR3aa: CASSYGRTGGGETQYF
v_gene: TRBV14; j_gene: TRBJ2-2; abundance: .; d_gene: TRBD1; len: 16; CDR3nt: TGTGCCAGCAGCCAAGATGGACAGGCCTACACCGGGGAGCTGTTTTTT; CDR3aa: CASSQDGQAYTGELFF
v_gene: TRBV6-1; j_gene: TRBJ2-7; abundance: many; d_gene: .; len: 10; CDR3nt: TGTGCCAGCGGCAGGGTAGAGCAGTACTTC; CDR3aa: CASGRVEQYF
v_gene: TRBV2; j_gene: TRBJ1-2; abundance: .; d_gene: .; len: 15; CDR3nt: TGTGCCAGCCCCCGGGGGGAAAGGGCTAACTATGGCTACACCTTC; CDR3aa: CASPRGERANYGYTF
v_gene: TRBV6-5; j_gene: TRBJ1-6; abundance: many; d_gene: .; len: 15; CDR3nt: TGTGCCAGCAGTTACTCGGGGAATTGGGATTCACCCCTCCACTTT; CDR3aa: CASSYSGNWDSPLHF
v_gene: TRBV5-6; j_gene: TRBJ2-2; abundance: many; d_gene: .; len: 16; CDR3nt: TGTGCCAGCAGCTTTGATCTGGACGAGAACACCGGGGAGCTGTTTTTT; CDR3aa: CASSFDLDENTGELFF
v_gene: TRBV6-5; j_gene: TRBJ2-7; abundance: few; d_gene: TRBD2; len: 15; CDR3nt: TGTGCCAGCAGTGAAATCGATAGCGGGGTCTACGAGCAGTACTTC; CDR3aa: CASSEIDSGVYEQYF
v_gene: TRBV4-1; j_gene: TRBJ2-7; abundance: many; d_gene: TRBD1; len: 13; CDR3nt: TGCGCCAGCAGCCAAGTGACAGGGTTCGAGCAGTACTTC; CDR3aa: CASSQVTGFEQYF
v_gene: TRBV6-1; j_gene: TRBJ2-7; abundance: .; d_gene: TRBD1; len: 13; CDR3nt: TGTGCCAGCAGGTGGACAGGGGGATACGAGCACTACTTC; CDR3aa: CASRWTGGYEHYF
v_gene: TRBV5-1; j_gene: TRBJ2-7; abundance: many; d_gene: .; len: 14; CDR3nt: TGCGCCAGCAGCAGAACCATAAACTCCTACGAGCAGTACTTC; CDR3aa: CASSRTINSYEQYF
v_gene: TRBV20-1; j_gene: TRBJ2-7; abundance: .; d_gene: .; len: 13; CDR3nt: TGCAGTGCTAGTTTTCAGGCTTTGGGTGAGCAGTACTTC; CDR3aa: CSASFQALGEQYF
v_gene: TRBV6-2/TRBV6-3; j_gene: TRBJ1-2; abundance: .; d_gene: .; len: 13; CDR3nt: TGTGCCAGCGACCAAGACAGTAATCTTGGCTACACCTTC; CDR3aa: CASDQDSNLGYTF
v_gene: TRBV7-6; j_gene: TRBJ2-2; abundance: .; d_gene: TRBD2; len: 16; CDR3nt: TGTGCCAGCACGTCGATAGCGGGAGGGCCAACCGGGGAGCTGTTTTTT; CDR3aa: CASTSIAGGPTGELFF
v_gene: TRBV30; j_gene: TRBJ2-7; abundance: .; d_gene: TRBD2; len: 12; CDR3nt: TGTGCCTGGAGTGGACTAGCTGGCGAGCAGTACTTC; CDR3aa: CAWSGLAGEQYF
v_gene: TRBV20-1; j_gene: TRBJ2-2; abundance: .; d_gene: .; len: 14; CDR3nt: TGCAGTGCTACCGACTGGGGCGACACCGGGGAGCTGTACTTC; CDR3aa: CSATDWGDTGELYF
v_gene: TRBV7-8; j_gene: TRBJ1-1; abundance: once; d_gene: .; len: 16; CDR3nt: TGTGCCAGCAGTTTAGGCAGGGCGCGCGGGGACACTGAAGCTTTCTTT; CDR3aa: CASSLGRARGDTEAFF
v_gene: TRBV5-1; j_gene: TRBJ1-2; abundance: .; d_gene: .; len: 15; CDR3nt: TGCGCCAGCAGCTACAACCTGGAAGCTAACTATGGCTACACCTTC; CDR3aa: CASSYNLEANYGYTF
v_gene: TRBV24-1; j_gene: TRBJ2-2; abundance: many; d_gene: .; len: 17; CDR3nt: TGTGCCACCAGTGACTCCTCCGGGACATTGGGGACCGGGGAGCTGTTTTTT; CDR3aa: CATSDSSGTLGTGELFF
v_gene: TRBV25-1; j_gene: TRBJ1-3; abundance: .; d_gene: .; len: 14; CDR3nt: TGTGCCAGCTTAGTAGGTACCTTCGGAAACACCATATATTTT; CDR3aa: CASLVGTFGNTIYF
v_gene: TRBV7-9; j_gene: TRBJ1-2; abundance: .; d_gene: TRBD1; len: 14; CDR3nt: TGTGCCAGCAGCTTTACCAGGGGGCAATATGGCTACACCTTC; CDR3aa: CASSFTRGQYGYTF
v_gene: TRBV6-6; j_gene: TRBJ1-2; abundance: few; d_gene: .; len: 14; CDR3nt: TGTGCCAGCAGTTACGGATTCGATAACTATGGCTACACCTTC; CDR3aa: CASSYGFDNYGYTF
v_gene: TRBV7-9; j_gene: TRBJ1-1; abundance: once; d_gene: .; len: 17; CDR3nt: TGTGCCAGCAGCTTAATAACAGTGGCTTCCACTTACCCTGAAGCTTTCTTT; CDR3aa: CASSLITVASTYPEAFF
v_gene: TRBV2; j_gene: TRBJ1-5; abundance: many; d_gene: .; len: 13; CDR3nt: TGTGCCAGCAGTGAGGCGGAAGGGATGCCCCAGCATTTT; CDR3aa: CASSEAEGMPQHF
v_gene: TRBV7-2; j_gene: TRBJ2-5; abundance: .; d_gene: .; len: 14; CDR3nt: TGTGCCAGCAGCCTCCTCGGACTACAAGAGACCCAGTACTTC; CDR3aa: CASSLLGLQETQYF
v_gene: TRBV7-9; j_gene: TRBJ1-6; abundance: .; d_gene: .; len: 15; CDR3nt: TGTGCCAGCAGCTTAGGCGCACAGGGCAGCTCACCCCTCCACTTT; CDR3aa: CASSLGAQGSSPLHF
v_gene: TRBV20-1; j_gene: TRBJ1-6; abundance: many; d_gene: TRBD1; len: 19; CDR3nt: TGCAGTGCACACTTGGACAGGACAGATCTTGCACCCTATAATTCACCCCTCCACTTT; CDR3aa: CSAHLDRTDLAPYNSPLHF
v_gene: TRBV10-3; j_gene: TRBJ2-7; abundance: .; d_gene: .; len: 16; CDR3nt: TGTGCCATCAAAACAGGGGTCGGAAGCGGGAGCTACGAGCAGTACTTC; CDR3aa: CAIKTGVGSGSYEQYF
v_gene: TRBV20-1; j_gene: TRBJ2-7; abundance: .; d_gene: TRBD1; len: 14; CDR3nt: TGCAGTTCGAAGGGGGGACAGGGGGTGTGGGAGCAGTACTTC; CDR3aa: CSSKGGQGVWEQYF
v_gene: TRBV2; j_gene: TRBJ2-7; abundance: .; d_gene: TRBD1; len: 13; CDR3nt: TGTGCCAGCAGGGGGACAGGGCAATACGAGCAGTACTTC; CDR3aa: CASRGTGQYEQYF
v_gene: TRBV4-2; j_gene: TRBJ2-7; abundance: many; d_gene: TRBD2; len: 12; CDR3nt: TGTGCCAGCAGCGCGGGGGGGTACGAGCAGTACTTC; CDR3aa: CASSAGGYEQYF
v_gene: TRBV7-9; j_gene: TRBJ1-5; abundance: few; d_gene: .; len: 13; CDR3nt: TGTGCCAGCACCATTCAGCAGGGCCAGCCCCAGCATTTT; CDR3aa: CASTIQQGQPQHF
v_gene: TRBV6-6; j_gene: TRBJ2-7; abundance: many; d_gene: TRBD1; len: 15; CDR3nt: TGTGCCAGCAGCCCCCATGACAGGGGGTCCTGGGAGCAGTACTTC; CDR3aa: CASSPHDRGSWEQYF
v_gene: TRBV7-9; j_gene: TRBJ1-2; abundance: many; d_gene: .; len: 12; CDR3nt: TGTGCCAGCAGCTTAGCCCAAGATGGCTACACCTTC; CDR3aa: CASSLAQDGYTF
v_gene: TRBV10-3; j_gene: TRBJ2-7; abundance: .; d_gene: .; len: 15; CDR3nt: TGTGCCAGCAGTGGGGGGACTTCTCCCCTCTACGAGCAGTACTTC; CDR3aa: CASSGGTSPLYEQYF
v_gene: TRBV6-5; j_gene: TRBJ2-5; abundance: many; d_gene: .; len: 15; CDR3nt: TGTGCCAGCTCTAATATAGCGGCCCTCGGGGAGACCCAGTACTTC; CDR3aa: CASSNIAALGETQYF
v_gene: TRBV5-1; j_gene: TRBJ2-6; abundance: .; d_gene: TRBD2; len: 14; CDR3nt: TGCGCCAGCACCCCGGGAGGGCAGAACAACGTCCTGACTTTC; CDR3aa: CASTPGGQNNVLTF
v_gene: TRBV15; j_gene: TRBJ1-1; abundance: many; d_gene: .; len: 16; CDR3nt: TGTGCCACCGAGCGGAGACCAGGCGATTTGGTCACTGAAGCTTTCTTT; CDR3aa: CATERRPGDLVTEAFF